In its sample, the clone carrying this TCR beta chain was seen once. These data come from a study of T cell responses to AZD1222 COVID-19 vaccine. The CDR3 contains 15 residues. The V gene's germline CDR1 is SGHTA and CDR2 FQGNSA. Deletions cut 6 bases from V and 0 bases from J, with 11 bases between. This table comes from immunoSEQ multiplex PCR, and its TCRdb copy is limited to in-frame clones, with some not included. The repertoire holds 100,000 to 150,000 clones, with about nine tenths as singletons. Specimen: peripheral blood, collected on day 0 of AZD1222 vaccination. This receptor was obtained from an adult in good health. The chain combines TRBV7-2 with TRBJ2-2; D possibly corresponds to TRBD1 (6 bases). The CDR3 DNA reads TGTGCCAGCAGACTTACAGGGACGAACACCGGGGAGCTGTTTTTT. It codes for CASRLTGTNTGELFF.